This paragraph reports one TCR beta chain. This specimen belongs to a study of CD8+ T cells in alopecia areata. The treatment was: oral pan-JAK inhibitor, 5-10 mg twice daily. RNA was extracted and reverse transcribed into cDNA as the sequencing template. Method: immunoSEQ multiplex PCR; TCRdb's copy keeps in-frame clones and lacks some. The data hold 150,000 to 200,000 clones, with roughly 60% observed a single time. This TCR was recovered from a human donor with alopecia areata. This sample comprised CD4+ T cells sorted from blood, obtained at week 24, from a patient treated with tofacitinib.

The CDR3 DNA follows: TGTGCCTGGAGTCTGGTCCTAGACTATGGCTACACCTTC. This gives the protein CAWSLVLDYGYTF. The chain employs TRBV30 and TRBJ1-2; D is undetermined. Germline CDR1 reads GTSNPN; CDR2 reads SVGIG (reference sequence). V lost 2 bases and J lost 3, with 10 bases in between. The length of the CDR3 is 13 residues.